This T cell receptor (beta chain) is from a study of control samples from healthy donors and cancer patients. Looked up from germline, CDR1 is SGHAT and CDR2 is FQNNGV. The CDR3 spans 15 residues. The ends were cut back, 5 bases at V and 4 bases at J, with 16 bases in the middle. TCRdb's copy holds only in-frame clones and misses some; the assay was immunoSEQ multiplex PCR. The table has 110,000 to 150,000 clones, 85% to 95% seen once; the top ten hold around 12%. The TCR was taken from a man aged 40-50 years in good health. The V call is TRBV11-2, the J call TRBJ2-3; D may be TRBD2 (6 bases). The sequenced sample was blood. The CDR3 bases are TGTGCCAGCAGCCCTTTCCCGGGACTGGCAGATACGCAGTATTTT. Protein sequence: CASSPFPGLADTQYF.